Each of the 11 T cell receptor beta chains below was sequenced from the same sample in a study of CD8+CD57+ T cells in acquired aplastic anemia. CD8+CD57+ cell expansion, shown by flow cytometry, had occurred in the patients selected for sequencing. Template material for TCR beta VDJ and CDR3 profiling consisted of genomic DNA. Via MiXCR, TCRdb re-called the reads, giving one row per CDR3 protein. The sample holds approximately 220,000 distinct CDR3 sequences, around half seen once. Sequencing was carried out using sorted CD4+, CD8+, or CD8+CD57+ T cells (not recorded which) from PBMCs. The receptors were gathered from a human donor with aplastic anemia.

The chain is built from TRBV20-1 and TRBJ2-7; 10 nucleotides line up with TRBD1. With 3 bases clipped from V and 3 bases from J, the junction kept 5 bases outside the gene matches. The CDR3 extends over 14 amino acids. CDR1 DFQATT and CDR2 SNEGSKA come from the germline V gene (reference sequence). The CDR3 bases are TGCAGTGCTAGGGCCGGGACAGGGGACTACGAGCAGTACTTC. Translated: CSARAGTGDYEQYF.

This clonotype has ten or more counts. This chain uses TRBV14 with TRBJ2-5; tentative D call: TRBD1 (5 bases). V was clipped by 6 bases and J by 4 bases, with 27 bases between them. The CDR3 has 18 residues. Germline assignment: CDR1 SGHDN and CDR2 FVKESK. CDR3 protein: CASSIEAGLSATGETQYF. In DNA form, the CDR3 reads TGTGCCAGCAGTATTGAGGCAGGGCTCTCGGCCACGGGAGAGACCCAGTACTTC.

The genes are TRBV6-6 and TRBJ2-4, with D perhaps given as TRBD1 or TRBD2 (5 bases each). The length of the CDR3 is 14 residues. V was pared by 2 bases and J by 13 bases, with 18 bases between. Looked up from germline, CDR1 is MNHNY and CDR2 is SVGAGI (reference sequence). The CDR3 sequence: CASSYPGPSGEQYF. The DNA for the CDR3 is TGTGCCAGCAGTTACCCGGGACCCTCGGGTGAGCAGTACTTC.

There are many counts of this clonotype. The chain employs TRBV11-2 and TRBJ1-1; no clear D. V was shortened by 3 bases and J by 7 bases, with 9 bases between the two germline ends. Germline-derived CDR1 and CDR2 are SGHAT and FQNNGV. The CDR3 spans 12 residues. The CDR3 region is CASSFRQLEAFF. The CDR3 coding sequence is TGTGCCAGCAGCTTTCGGCAGCTTGAAGCTTTCTTT.

Concerning this clonotype: At one end the junction does not follow the germline gene, possibly because of a read error. The genes are TRBV3-1 and TRBJ2-5; tentatively, D is TRBD1 or TRBD2 (5 bases each). The V gene's germline CDR1 is LGHDT and CDR2 YNNKEL (reference sequence). The CDR3 consists of 15 residues. Here the CDR3 reads CAGSHKWKGLEAQYF. CDR3 DNA: TGTGCCGGCAGCCATAAGTGGAAGGGGTTGGAGGCCCAGTACTTC.

This clonotype showed up just a few times. The chain employs TRBV7-9 and TRBJ2-4, with D tentatively TRBD1 or TRBD2 (5 bases each). The CDR3 covers 13 residues. The ends were cut back, 5 bases at V and 8 bases at J, with 13 bases in the middle. Germline-derived CDR1 and CDR2 are SEHNR and FQNEAQ (reference sequence). The CDR3 nucleotides are TGTGCCAGCAGCCAAGAGGGGCGGCACATTCAGTACTTC. Its translation: CASSQEGRHIQYF.

This clonotype has more than one count but fewer than ten. The chain carries TRBV7-8 and TRBJ1-6; D gene uncertain. The CDR3 length is 13 residues. The germline gives CDR1 SGHVS, CDR2 FQNEAQ. V gave up 1 base and J gave up 16 bases, with 14 bases separating them. The CDR3 is CASSLGGGQALHF. For the CDR3, the DNA is TGTGCCAGCAGCTTAGGAGGAGGTCAGGCTCTCCACTTT.

This chain uses TRBV5-1 with TRBJ2-1; D remains ambiguous. V was trimmed by 4 bases and J by 3 bases, leaving 8 bases between them. The CDR3 contains 13 residues. The germline gives CDR1 SGHRS, CDR2 YFSETQ. In DNA, the CDR3 is TGCGCCAGCAGCACCCCCGTCTACAATGAGCAGTTCTTC. Amino acids: CASSTPVYNEQFF.

The chain employs TRBV15 and TRBJ1-4; the D is unclear. Germline CDR1 and CDR2: LNHNV and YYDKDF (reference sequence). Trimming removed 1 base at V and 4 bases at J, with 4 bases between. The CDR3 loop spans 13 amino acids. Written as DNA, the CDR3 is TGTGCCACCAGCAGAGGGTTTAATGAAAAACTGTTTTTT. Protein product: CATSRGFNEKLFF.

The chain is built from TRBV10-3 and TRBJ1-2, with a possible D match to TRBD1 (6 bases). The germline V gene encodes CDR1 ENHRY and CDR2 SYGVKD. Trimming stripped 3 bases from V and 4 bases from J, with 15 bases between. CDR3 length: 15 amino acids. The CDR3 DNA sequence: TGTGCCATCAGTGATTCCGGGCAGGGGACCTATGGCTACACCTTC. Its translation: CAISDSGQGTYGYTF.

The chain has TRBV6-5 and TRBJ1-2; 10 nucleotides match TRBD1. CDR1 is MNHEY, CDR2 SVGAGI, per germline. CDR3 length: 16 amino acids. J lost 4 bases, V lost 5 bases, and 10 bases had no gene match. The CDR3 loop reads CASSDLGTGVAYGYTF. CDR3 DNA: TGTGCCAGCAGTGACCTCGGGACAGGGGTGGCCTATGGCTACACCTTC.